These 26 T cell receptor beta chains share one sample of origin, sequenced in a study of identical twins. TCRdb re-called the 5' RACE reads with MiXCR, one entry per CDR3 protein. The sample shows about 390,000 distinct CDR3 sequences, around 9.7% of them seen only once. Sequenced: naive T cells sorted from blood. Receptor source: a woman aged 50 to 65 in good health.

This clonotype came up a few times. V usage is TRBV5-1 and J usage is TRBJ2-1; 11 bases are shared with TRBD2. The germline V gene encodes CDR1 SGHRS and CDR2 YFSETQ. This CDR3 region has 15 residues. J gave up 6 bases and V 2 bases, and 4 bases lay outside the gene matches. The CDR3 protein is CASSFGGTSGNEQFF. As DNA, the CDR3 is TGCGCCAGCAGCTTTGGGGGGACTAGCGGCAATGAGCAGTTCTTC.

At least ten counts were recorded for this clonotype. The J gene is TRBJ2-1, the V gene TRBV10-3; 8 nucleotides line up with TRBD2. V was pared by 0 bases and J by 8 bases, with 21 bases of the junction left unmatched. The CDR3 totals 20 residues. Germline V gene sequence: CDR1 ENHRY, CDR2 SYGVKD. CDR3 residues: CAISESDAVSGRPLKDEQFF. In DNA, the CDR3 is TGTGCCATCAGTGAGTCGGATGCGGTGAGCGGGAGACCCTTGAAGGATGAGCAGTTCTTC.

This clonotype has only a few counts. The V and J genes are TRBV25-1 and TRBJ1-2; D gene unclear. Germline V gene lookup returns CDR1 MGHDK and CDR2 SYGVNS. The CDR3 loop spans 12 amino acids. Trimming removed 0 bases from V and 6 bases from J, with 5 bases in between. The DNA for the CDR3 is TGTGCCAGCAGTGAATATCGCGATGGCTACACCTTC. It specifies CASSEYRDGYTF.

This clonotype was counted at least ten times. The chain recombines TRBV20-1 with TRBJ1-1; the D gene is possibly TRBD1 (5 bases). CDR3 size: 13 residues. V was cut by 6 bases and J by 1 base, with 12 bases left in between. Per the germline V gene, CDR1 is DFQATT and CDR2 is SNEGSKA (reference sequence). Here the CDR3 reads CSAQNTGNTEAFF. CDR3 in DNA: TGCAGTGCCCAAAACACAGGGAACACTGAAGCTTTCTTT.

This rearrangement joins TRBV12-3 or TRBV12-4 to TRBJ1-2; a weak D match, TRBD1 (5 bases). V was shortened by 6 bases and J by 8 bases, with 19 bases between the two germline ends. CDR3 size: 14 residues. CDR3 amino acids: CASSPSWQGDGYTF. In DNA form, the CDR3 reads TGTGCCAGCAGCCCCTCATGGCAGGGAGACGGCTACACCTTC.

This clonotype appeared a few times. CDR3 sequence (DNA): TGCAGCGTTGTAGGTCTAGCGGGACCCACAGATACGCAGTATTTT. Its translation is CSVVGLAGPTDTQYF. The V gene is TRBV29-1, the J gene TRBJ2-3, with TRBD2 matching over 9 bases. In germline, CDR1 is SQVTM, CDR2 ANQGSEA. This CDR3 is built from 15 residues. The V and J ends lost 4 bases and 2 bases, in that order; junction bases with no gene match: 7.

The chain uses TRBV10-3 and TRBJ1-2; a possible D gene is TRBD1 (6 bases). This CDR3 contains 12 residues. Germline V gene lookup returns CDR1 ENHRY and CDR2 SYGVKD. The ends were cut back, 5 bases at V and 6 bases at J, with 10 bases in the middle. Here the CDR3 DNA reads TGTGCCATCAGTCGGGACAACGATGGCTACACCTTC. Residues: CAISRDNDGYTF.

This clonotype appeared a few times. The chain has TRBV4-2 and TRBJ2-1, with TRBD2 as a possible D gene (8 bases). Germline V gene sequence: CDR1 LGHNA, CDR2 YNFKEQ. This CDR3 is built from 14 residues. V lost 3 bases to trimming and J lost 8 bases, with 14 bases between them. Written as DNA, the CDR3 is TGTGCCAGCAGCCAGACAGGGACTAGGTATGAGCAGTTCTTC. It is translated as CASSQTGTRYEQFF.

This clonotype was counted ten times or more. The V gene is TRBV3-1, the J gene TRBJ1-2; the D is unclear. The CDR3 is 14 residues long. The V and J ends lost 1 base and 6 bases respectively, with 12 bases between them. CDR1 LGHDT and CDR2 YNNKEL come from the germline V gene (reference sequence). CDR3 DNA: TGTGCCAGCAGCCAAGGACGGCTTAAGGATGGCTACACCTTC. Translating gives CASSQGRLKDGYTF.

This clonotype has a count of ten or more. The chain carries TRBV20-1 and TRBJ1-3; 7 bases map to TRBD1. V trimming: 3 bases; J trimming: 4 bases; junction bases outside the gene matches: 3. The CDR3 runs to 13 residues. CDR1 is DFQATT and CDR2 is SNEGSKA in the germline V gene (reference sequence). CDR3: CSARRTGGNTIYF. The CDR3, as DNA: TGCAGTGCTAGGCGGACAGGAGGAAACACCATATATTTT.

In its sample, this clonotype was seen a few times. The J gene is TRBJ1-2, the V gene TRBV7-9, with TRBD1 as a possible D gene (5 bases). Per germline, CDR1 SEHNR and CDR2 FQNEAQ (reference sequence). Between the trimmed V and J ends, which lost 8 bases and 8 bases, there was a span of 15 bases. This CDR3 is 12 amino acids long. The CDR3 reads CASGPQGGGYTF. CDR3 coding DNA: TGTGCCAGCGGTCCTCAGGGCGGCGGCTACACCTTC.

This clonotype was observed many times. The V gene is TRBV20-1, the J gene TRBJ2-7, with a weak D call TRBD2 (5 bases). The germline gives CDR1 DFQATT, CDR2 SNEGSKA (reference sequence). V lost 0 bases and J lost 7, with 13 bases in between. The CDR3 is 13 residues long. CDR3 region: CSARDGSPGEQYF. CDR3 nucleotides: TGCAGTGCTAGAGACGGGTCCCCGGGAGAGCAGTACTTC.

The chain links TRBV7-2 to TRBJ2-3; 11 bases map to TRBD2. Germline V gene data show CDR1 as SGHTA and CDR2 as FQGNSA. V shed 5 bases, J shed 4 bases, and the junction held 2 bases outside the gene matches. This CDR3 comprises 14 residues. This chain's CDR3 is CASSRLAGPDTQYF. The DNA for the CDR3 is TGTGCCAGCAGCCGACTAGCGGGACCAGATACGCAGTATTTT.

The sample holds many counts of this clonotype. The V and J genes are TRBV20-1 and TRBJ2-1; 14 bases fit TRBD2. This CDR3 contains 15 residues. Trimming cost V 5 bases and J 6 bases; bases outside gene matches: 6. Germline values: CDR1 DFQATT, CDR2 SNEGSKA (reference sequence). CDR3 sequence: CSALKGTSGSNEQFF. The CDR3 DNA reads TGCAGTGCTCTTAAGGGGACTAGCGGGAGCAATGAGCAGTTCTTC.

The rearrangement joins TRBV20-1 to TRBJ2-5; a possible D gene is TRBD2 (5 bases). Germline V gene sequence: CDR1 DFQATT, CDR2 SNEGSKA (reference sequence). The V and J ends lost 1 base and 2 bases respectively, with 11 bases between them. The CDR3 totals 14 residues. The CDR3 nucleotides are TGCAGTGCTAGAGTAAGCGGCCAGCAAGAGACCCAGTACTTC. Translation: CSARVSGQQETQYF.

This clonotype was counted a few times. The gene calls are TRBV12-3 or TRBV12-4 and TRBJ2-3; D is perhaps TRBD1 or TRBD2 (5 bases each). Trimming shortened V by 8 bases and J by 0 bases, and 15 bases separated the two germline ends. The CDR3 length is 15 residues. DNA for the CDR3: TGTGCCAGCCGGAGGTGGGGCAGTAGCACAGATACGCAGTATTTT. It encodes CASRRWGSSTDTQYF.

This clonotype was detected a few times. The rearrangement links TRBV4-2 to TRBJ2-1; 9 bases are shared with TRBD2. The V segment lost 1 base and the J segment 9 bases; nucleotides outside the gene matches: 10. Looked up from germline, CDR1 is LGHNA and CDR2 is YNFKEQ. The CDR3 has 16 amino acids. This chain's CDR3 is CASSQGPSGTGFEQFF. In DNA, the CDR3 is TGTGCCAGCAGCCAAGGTCCTAGCGGGACCGGTTTTGAGCAGTTCTTC.

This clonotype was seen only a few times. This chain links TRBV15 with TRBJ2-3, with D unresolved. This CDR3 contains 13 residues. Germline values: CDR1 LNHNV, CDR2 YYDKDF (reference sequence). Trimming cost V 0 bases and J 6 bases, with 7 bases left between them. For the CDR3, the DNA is TGTGCCACCAGCAGAGAGAGGAAGGATACGCAGTATTTT. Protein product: CATSRERKDTQYF.

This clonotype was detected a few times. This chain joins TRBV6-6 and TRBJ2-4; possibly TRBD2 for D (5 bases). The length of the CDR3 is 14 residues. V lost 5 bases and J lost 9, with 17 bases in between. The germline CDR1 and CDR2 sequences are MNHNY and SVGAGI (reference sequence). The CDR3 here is CASSTPSPAGIQYF. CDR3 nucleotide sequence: TGTGCCAGCAGTACCCCCAGCCCGGCGGGCATTCAGTACTTC.

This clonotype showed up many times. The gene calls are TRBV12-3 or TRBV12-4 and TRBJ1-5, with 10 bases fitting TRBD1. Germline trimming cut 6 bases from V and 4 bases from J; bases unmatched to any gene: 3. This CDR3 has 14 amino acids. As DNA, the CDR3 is TGTGCCAGCAGCGGGACAGGGGTAAATCAGCCCCAGCATTTT. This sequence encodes CASSGTGVNQPQHF.

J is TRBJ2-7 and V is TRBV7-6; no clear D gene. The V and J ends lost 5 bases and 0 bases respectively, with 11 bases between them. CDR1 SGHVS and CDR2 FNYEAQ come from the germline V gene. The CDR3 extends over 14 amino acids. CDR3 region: CASSLERDSYEQYV. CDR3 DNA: TGTGCCAGCAGCCTAGAACGCGACTCCTACGAGCAGTACGTC.

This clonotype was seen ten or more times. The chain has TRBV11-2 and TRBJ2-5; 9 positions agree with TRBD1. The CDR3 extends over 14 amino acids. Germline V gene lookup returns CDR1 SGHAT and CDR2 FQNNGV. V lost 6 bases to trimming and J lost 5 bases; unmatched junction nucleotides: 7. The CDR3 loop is CASRSQGARETQYF. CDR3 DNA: TGTGCCAGCAGATCACAGGGGGCGAGGGAGACCCAGTACTTC.

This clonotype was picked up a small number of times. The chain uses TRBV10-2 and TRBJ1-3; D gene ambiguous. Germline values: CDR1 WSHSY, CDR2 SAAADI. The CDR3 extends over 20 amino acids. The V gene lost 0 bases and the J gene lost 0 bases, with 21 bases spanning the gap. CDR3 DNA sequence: TGCGCCAGCAGTGAGTCGATTCTAGGTCGGACTGGAGTCTCTGGAAACACCATATATTTT. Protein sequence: CASSESILGRTGVSGNTIYF.

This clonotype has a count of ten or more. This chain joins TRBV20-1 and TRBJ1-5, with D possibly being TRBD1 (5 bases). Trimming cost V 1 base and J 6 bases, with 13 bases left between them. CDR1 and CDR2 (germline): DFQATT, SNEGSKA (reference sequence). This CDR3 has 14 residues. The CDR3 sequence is CSARGGQGSQPQHF. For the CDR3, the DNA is TGCAGTGCTAGAGGGGGTCAGGGAAGTCAGCCCCAGCATTTT.

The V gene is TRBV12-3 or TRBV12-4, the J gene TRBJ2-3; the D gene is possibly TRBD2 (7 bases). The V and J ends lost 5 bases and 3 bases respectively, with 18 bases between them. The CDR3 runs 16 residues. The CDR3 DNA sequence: TGTGCCAGCAGTAAACCACGGGGGGCGGGGACAGATACGCAGTATTTT. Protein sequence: CASSKPRGAGTDTQYF.

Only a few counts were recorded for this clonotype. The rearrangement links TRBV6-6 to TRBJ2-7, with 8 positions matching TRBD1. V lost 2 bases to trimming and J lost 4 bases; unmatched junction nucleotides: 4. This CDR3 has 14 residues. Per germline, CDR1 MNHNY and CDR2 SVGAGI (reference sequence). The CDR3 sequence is CASSYGQGAYEQYF. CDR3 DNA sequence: TGTGCCAGCAGTTACGGGCAGGGGGCTTACGAGCAGTACTTC.